This entry lists 15 T cell receptor beta chains sequenced from one sample in a study of CD4 T cells in relation to SARS-CoV-2 and coronaviruses. These TCRs are of unknown antigen specificity. Using immunoSEQ multiplex PCR, the repertoire was profiled, and TCRdb retains in-frame clones only, with some absent. The table has roughly 18,000 clones, 60% to 80% seen once. Unexposed donor CD4+ T cells date from about 2010-2018, before the COVID-19 pandemic. After approximately 10 days of culture, CD4+ T cells were isolated. The source material was CD4+ T cells from PBMCs, cultured in vitro. These receptors were collected from a human donor in good health.

The chain combines TRBV18 with TRBJ2-7; TRBD1 matches at 9 bases. Germline V gene sequence: CDR1 KGHSH, CDR2 LQKENI. With V trimmed by 5 bases and J by 1 base, 3 bases remained unmatched. This CDR3 has 14 amino acids. For the CDR3, the DNA is TGTGCCAGCTCAACGGGACAGGGTTCCTACGAGCAGTACTTC. Translating gives CASSTGQGSYEQYF.

This chain uses TRBV2 with TRBJ1-1; 7 bases map to TRBD1. The CDR3 is 13 amino acids. With 10 bases clipped from V and 0 bases from J, the junction kept 5 bases outside the gene matches. Germline CDR1 and CDR2: SNHLY and FYNNEI. Here the CDR3 reads CATTGQMNTEAFF. The DNA for the CDR3 is TGTGCCACTACGGGACAGATGAACACTGAAGCTTTCTTT.

The chain couples TRBV7-3 to TRBJ1-1; TRBD1 matches at 8 bases. The V gene's germline CDR1 is SGHTA and CDR2 FQGTGA. J gave up 7 bases and V 2 bases, and 0 bases lay outside the gene matches. The CDR3 spans 12 residues. The CDR3 DNA reads as TGTGCCAGCAGCTTAGACAGGGGTGAAGCTTTCTTT. Protein: CASSLDRGEAFF.

The chain recombines TRBV6-4 with TRBJ2-1, with 9 bases lining up with TRBD1. CDR1 and CDR2 (germline): MRHNA, SNTAGT. The CDR3 covers 15 residues. Losses at the gene ends were 0 bases for V and 10 bases for J; bases not matched to a gene: 7. This CDR3 reads CASSDSNRGLREQFF. Written as DNA, the CDR3 is TGTGCCAGCAGTGACTCGAACAGGGGGCTTCGGGAGCAGTTCTTC.

The chain links TRBV21-1 to TRBJ2-3. TRBV21-1 is labeled a pseudogene. The CDR3 spans 15 residues. CDR3 protein: CASRRGAGVADTQYF. In nucleotides, the CDR3 is TGTGCCAGCCGAAGGGGGGCAGGGGTGGCAGATACGCAGTATTTT.

This clone came up a few times. This chain links TRBV19 with TRBJ1-5; TRBD1 aligns across 7 bases. The CDR3 loop spans 16 amino acids. Germline trimming cut 4 bases from V and 1 base from J; bases unmatched to any gene: 7. Germline CDR1 is LNHDA and CDR2 is SQIVND (reference sequence). Here the CDR3 reads CASSTVGTVSNQPQHF. The CDR3, as DNA: TGTGCCAGTAGTACGGTTGGGACAGTCAGCAATCAGCCCCAGCATTTT.

The chain combines TRBV9 with TRBJ2-5, with D possibly TRBD2 on 6 matching bases. Trimming stripped 0 bases from V and 2 bases from J, with 14 bases between. CDR1 and CDR2 (germline): SGDLS, YYNGEE. The CDR3 is made up of 16 amino acids. The CDR3 coding sequence is TGTGCCAGCAGCGTAGGCGCTAGCGACATGCAAGAGACCCAGTACTTC. This sequence encodes CASSVGASDMQETQYF.

V gene TRBV18 combines with J gene TRBJ2-2; D is perhaps TRBD1 (6 bases). This CDR3 spans 14 amino acids. Deletions cut 8 bases from V and 7 bases from J, with 17 bases between. The germline CDR1 and CDR2 sequences are KGHSH and LQKENI. The CDR3 is CASTQTGSVGELFF. DNA for the CDR3: TGTGCCAGCACCCAAACAGGGTCCGTCGGGGAGCTGTTTTTT.

The rearrangement joins TRBV6-5 to TRBJ1-2; tentative D call: TRBD1 (6 bases). The CDR3 length is 15 residues. Per germline, CDR1 MNHEY and CDR2 SVGAGI. Trimming left V 7 bases short and J 0 bases short, with 15 bases between. The CDR3 sequence: CASTPGGPTNYGYTF. The CDR3, as DNA: TGTGCCAGCACCCCGGGGGGCCCCACTAACTATGGCTACACCTTC.

The chain employs TRBV6-1 and TRBJ2-7, with 8 bases fitting TRBD1. Trimming at V came to 4 bases and at J to 2 bases, leaving 10 bases not matched to a gene. The CDR3 length is 16 residues. Germline CDR1 reads MNHNS; CDR2 reads SASEGT. The CDR3 spells CASSVSQGGIPYEQYF. DNA for the CDR3: TGTGCCAGCAGTGTTTCACAGGGGGGCATCCCCTACGAGCAGTACTTC.

The count of this clone is one. The CDR3 bases are TGCGCCAGCAGATCGGGACTAGCGGTAACCCCCGCCTACAATGAGCAGTTCTTC. It specifies CASRSGLAVTPAYNEQFF. This chain uses TRBV5-1 with TRBJ2-1; 11 positions agree with TRBD2. The CDR3 runs 18 residues. The germline V gene has CDR1 SGHRS and CDR2 YFSETQ. J lost 2 bases, V lost 5 bases, and 12 bases had no gene match.

This clone appeared once. CDR3 residues: CASSPPALETQYF. The CDR3, as DNA: TGTGCCAGCTCACCACCGGCTCTGGAGACCCAGTACTTC. The chain joins TRBV18 to TRBJ2-5; D not resolved. Germline lookup yields CDR1 KGHSH and CDR2 LQKENI. V lost 0 bases to trimming and J lost 5 bases, with 7 bases between them. The CDR3 consists of 13 residues.

Of note for this clone: At the DNA level, this CDR3 is encoded by other sequences in the same sample as well. This chain uses TRBV14 with TRBJ2-7; D might be TRBD1 (5 bases). Looked up from germline, CDR1 is SGHDN and CDR2 is FVKESK. This CDR3 is built from 12 residues. The V end was cut by 1 base, the J end by 6 bases, with 7 bases between. The CDR3 DNA sequence: TGTGCCAGCAGCCAAGTTAGGGGCGAGCAGTACTTC. It codes for CASSQVRGEQYF. The whole variable domain, remainder taken from reference TRBV14 and TRBJ2-7, is EAGVTQFPSHSVIEKGQTVTLRCDPISGHDNLYWYRRVMGKEIKFLLHFVKESKQDESGMPNNRFLAERTGGTYSTLKVQPAELEDSGVYFCASSQVRGEQYFGPGTRLTVT.

V gene TRBV5-5 combines with J gene TRBJ2-1; tentatively, D is TRBD2 (6 bases). Trimming left V 4 bases short and J 1 base short, with 15 bases between. The CDR3 consists of 16 residues. Germline CDR1 and CDR2: SGHKS and YYEKEE (reference sequence). In DNA form, the CDR3 reads TGTGCCAGCAGCCCCGGAGGTAGCGGTTCCTACAATGAGCAGTTCTTC. Translating it yields CASSPGGSGSYNEQFF.

V gene TRBV27 combines with J gene TRBJ2-5; 9 positions agree with TRBD1. CDR1 and CDR2 (germline): MNHEY, SMNVEV (reference sequence). V shed 0 bases and J 2 bases; nucleotides not matched to a gene: 4. The CDR3 runs 16 residues. CDR3 protein: CASSLSGTGYQETQYF. Written as DNA, the CDR3 is TGTGCCAGCAGTTTATCCGGGACAGGGTATCAAGAGACCCAGTACTTC.